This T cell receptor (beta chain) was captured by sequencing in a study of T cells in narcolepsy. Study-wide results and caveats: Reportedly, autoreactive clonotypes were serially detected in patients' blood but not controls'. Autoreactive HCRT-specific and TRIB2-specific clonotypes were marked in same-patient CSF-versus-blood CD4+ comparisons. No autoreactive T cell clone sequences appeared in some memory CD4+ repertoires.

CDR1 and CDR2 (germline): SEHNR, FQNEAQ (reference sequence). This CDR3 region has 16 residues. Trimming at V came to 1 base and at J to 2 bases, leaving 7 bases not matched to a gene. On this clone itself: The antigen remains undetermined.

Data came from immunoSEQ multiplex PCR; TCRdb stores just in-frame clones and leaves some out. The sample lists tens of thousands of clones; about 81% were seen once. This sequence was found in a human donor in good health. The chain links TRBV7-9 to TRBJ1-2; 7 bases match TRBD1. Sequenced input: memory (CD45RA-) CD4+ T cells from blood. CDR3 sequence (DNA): TGTGCCAGCAGCTTAGAGGGTCGGGACAGCAACTATGGCTACACCTTC. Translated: CASSLEGRDSNYGYTF.